The 24 T cell receptor beta chains presented below share a single source sample, sequenced in a study of T cells after yellow fever vaccination. TCRdb used MiXCR to reprocess the 5' RACE reads, holding one entry per CDR3 protein. The sample lists about 360,000 distinct CDR3 sequences; under 7.5% were seen once. The sequenced sample was PBMCs, obtained 5 days after the yellow fever booster vaccination. Every receptor here comes from a man aged 25-40 years who received the YFV17D yellow fever vaccine.

This chain uses TRBV29-1 with TRBJ1-1; no clear D gene. Germline V lookup: CDR1 SQVTM, CDR2 ANQGSEA. The CDR3 extends over 12 amino acids. V shed 4 bases and J shed 4 bases, with 10 bases lying between them. The CDR3 bases are TGCAGCGTTGGGGCCGGATCCACTGAAGCTTTCTTT. Protein sequence: CSVGAGSTEAFF.

This clonotype was counted at least ten times. CDR3 sequence reads: CSAWRKGYTF. Written as DNA, the CDR3 is TGCAGTGCCTGGAGAAAGGGCTACACCTTC. The chain joins TRBV20-1 to TRBJ1-2; no definite D call. Germline V gene data show CDR1 as DFQATT and CDR2 as SNEGSKA (reference sequence). V was cut by 6 bases and J by 8 bases, with 10 bases left in between. The CDR3 is 10 residues long.

This clonotype came up many times. The rearrangement joins TRBV18 to TRBJ2-7; a weak D match, TRBD1 (5 bases). The CDR3 is made up of 14 amino acids. V was cut by 0 bases and J by 2 bases, with 8 bases left in between. CDR1 KGHSH and CDR2 LQKENI come from the germline V gene. CDR3 DNA sequence: TGTGCCAGCTCACCACCGGCAGGGACCTACGAGCAGTACTTC. Its translation: CASSPPAGTYEQYF. The complete variable domain, with remaining parts taken from reference TRBV18 and TRBJ2-7, reads NAGVMQNPRHLVRRRGQEARLRCSPMKGHSHVYWYRQLPEEGLKFMVYLQKENIIDESGMPKERFSAEFPKEGPSILRIQQVVRGDSAAYFCASSPPAGTYEQYFGPGTRLTVT.

The J gene is TRBJ2-5, the V gene TRBV7-7; 13 nucleotides line up with TRBD2. The V and J ends lost 3 bases and 3 bases, in that order; junction bases with no gene match: 13. Germline V lookup: CDR1 SSHAT, CDR2 FNYEAQ (reference sequence). The CDR3 is 19 amino acids. The CDR3 coding sequence is TGTGCCAGCAGCTTGATACCCTTTATGACTAGCGGGGGGAAAGAGACCCAGTACTTC. This codes for CASSLIPFMTSGGKETQYF.

This clonotype was detected ten times or more. This rearrangement joins TRBV5-1 to TRBJ2-7; weak D call: TRBD2 (6 bases). V lost 1 base and J lost 2, with 13 bases in between. This CDR3 has 15 amino acids. Germline V gene data show CDR1 as SGHRS and CDR2 as YFSETQ. The chain's CDR3 is CASSLRRDPAYEQYF. In DNA, the CDR3 is TGCGCCAGCAGCTTGAGGCGGGACCCCGCCTACGAGCAGTACTTC.

This clonotype was counted many times. The chain couples TRBV5-1 to TRBJ2-7; 7 positions agree with TRBD2. Losses at the gene ends were 2 bases for V and 3 bases for J; bases not matched to a gene: 2. Germline lookup yields CDR1 SGHRS and CDR2 YFSETQ. This CDR3 spans 13 amino acids. The DNA for the CDR3 is TGCGCCAGCAGCTTCCTAGCGGACTACGAGCAGTACTTC. It yields the protein CASSFLADYEQYF.

The chain employs TRBV12-5 and TRBJ2-2, with D hard to call. Per the germline V gene, CDR1 is LGHNT and CDR2 is FRNRAP. The CDR3 runs 13 residues. V lost 7 bases and J lost 5, with 11 bases in between. The CDR3 reads CASVKTWTGELFF. In DNA form, the CDR3 reads TGTGCTAGTGTCAAAACCTGGACCGGGGAGCTGTTTTTT.

The sample holds many counts of this clonotype. The chain is built from TRBV27 and TRBJ1-1; 9 nucleotides line up with TRBD1. Trimming took 6 bases from V and 0 from J; bases not matched to a gene: 8. Germline CDR1 MNHEY, CDR2 SMNVEV (reference sequence). The CDR3 sequence is 16 residues long. In nucleotides, the CDR3 is TGTGCCAGCAGAGAACTGACAGGGGGGATGAACACTGAAGCTTTCTTT. This encodes CASRELTGGMNTEAFF.

This clonotype was found a few times. CDR3 in amino acids: CSARATQWTRHEQYF. The CDR3 DNA sequence: TGCAGTGCTAGGGCTACACAATGGACACGACACGAGCAGTACTTC. V usage is TRBV20-1 and J usage is TRBJ2-7; a possible D gene is TRBD1 (5 bases). The CDR3 consists of 15 residues. V was trimmed by 3 bases and J by 5 bases, leaving 20 bases between them. Germline CDR1 is DFQATT and CDR2 is SNEGSKA (reference sequence).

This clonotype was seen many times. The chain recombines TRBV5-1 with TRBJ2-3; 9 positions match TRBD2. Trimming removed 9 bases from V and 2 bases from J; junction bases left unmatched: 10. CDR1 and CDR2 from the germline V gene are SGHRS and YFSETQ. The CDR3 spans 15 residues. Written as DNA, the CDR3 is TGCGCCACTCGACTAGCGGACTCCTCCACAGATACGCAGTATTTT. Amino acid sequence: CATRLADSSTDTQYF.

This clonotype has only a few counts. CDR3 DNA: TGTGCCAGTAGGGAGGTGGGGTTGACCGGGGAGCTGTTTTTT. Translated: CASREVGLTGELFF. The chain joins TRBV19 to TRBJ2-2, with D tentatively TRBD2 (5 bases). This CDR3 region has 14 residues. CDR1 and CDR2 from the germline V gene are LNHDA and SQIVND (reference sequence). V was pared by 6 bases and J by 5 bases, with 13 bases between.

This chain links TRBV2 with TRBJ1-1; D ambiguous. CDR1 and CDR2 from the germline V gene are SNHLY and FYNNEI. CDR3 length: 13 residues. V shed 4 bases and J shed 1 base, with 7 bases lying between them. DNA for the CDR3: TGTGCCAGCAGTGGGTTCGGGAACACTGAAGCTTTCTTT. Amino acid sequence: CASSGFGNTEAFF.

The rearrangement uses TRBV20-1 and TRBJ2-7, with a tentative D call TRBD2 (5 bases). The germline gives CDR1 DFQATT, CDR2 SNEGSKA (reference sequence). Trimming removed 3 bases at V and 2 bases at J, with 14 bases between. This CDR3 spans 14 amino acids. CDR3 DNA: TGCAGTGCTAGTAATCGAGGGCCGGCCTACGAGCAGTACTTC. It codes for CSASNRGPAYEQYF.

J is TRBJ1-2 and V is TRBV30; unclear D gene. Germline lookup yields CDR1 GTSNPN and CDR2 SVGIG (reference sequence). The V end lost 0 bases, the J end lost 8 bases, and 10 bases lay between the germline ends. This CDR3 is 12 amino acids long. CDR3 region: CAWSVGRAGYTF. CDR3 sequence (DNA): TGTGCCTGGAGTGTAGGTCGAGCCGGCTACACCTTC. Full variable domain (outside the CDR3, taken from reference TRBV30 and TRBJ1-2): SQTIHQWPATLVQPVGSPLSLECTVEGTSNPNLYWYRQAAGRGLQLLFYSVGIGQISSEVPQNLSASRPQDRQFILSSKKLLLSDSGFYLCAWSVGRAGYTFGSGTRLTVV.

The chain has TRBV18 and TRBJ2-5, with D possibly being TRBD1 (5 bases). Trimming took off 8 bases at V and 3 bases at J, with 16 bases between the two ends. The CDR3 spans 14 residues. Germline CDR1 and CDR2: KGHSH and LQKENI. DNA for the CDR3: TGTGCCAGCCCGATTAACGACAGAGAAGAGACCCAGTACTTC. It yields the protein CASPINDREETQYF. Based on the CDR3 plus reference TRBV18 and TRBJ2-5, the full variable domain is NAGVMQNPRHLVRRRGQEARLRCSPMKGHSHVYWYRQLPEEGLKFMVYLQKENIIDESGMPKERFSAEFPKEGPSILRIQQVVRGDSAAYFCASPINDREETQYFGPGTRLLVL.

This clonotype showed up just a few times. The V call is TRBV12-5, the J call TRBJ2-7; the D call may be TRBD1 or TRBD2 (5 bases each). V was pared by 5 bases and J by 6 bases, with 23 bases between. Germline V gene sequence: CDR1 LGHNT, CDR2 FRNRAP. This CDR3 contains 16 residues. CDR3 DNA: TGTGCTAGTGGTCCGTGGTCAGGAACCGGGACCGGCGAGCAGTACTTC. It translates to CASGPWSGTGTGEQYF.

This clonotype was seen a handful of times. J is TRBJ2-7 and V is TRBV4-3; no clear D gene. This CDR3 spans 15 amino acids. The V gene's germline CDR1 is LGHNA and CDR2 YSLEER. With 1 base removed from V and 2 bases from J, the gap between germline ends came to 12 bases. CDR3 sequence (DNA): TGCGCCAGCAGCCAAGGGGCGGACCGTCCCTACGAGCAGTACTTC. Its translation: CASSQGADRPYEQYF.

The gene calls are TRBV20-1 and TRBJ2-7; TRBD2 matches at 8 bases. The CDR3 covers 17 residues. Looked up from germline, CDR1 is DFQATT and CDR2 is SNEGSKA (reference sequence). The junction had 12 bases not matched to a gene; V was cut back by 0 bases and J by 2 bases. The CDR3 is CSARDGIVGGRPYEQYF. In DNA, the CDR3 is TGCAGTGCTAGAGATGGGATTGTGGGCGGGAGGCCCTACGAGCAGTACTTC.

The chain uses TRBV4-1 and TRBJ1-5; tentative D call: TRBD1 (6 bases). The CDR3 extends over 15 amino acids. Germline V gene sequence: CDR1 MGHRA, CDR2 YSYEKL. The V gene lost 1 base and the J gene lost 5 bases, with 12 bases spanning the gap. This CDR3 reads CASSQGSQGDQPQHF. CDR3 coding DNA: TGCGCCAGCAGCCAAGGCTCACAGGGAGATCAGCCCCAGCATTTT.

There are many counts of this clonotype. The genes are TRBV9 and TRBJ2-5, with 8 nucleotides matching TRBD2. CDR3 length equals 15 residues. The V gene end was trimmed by 4 bases and the J gene end by 3 bases; junction bases not matched to a gene: 8. Germline V CDR1 and CDR2: SGDLS, YYNGEE. The CDR3 sequence: CASSSSSLAEETQYF. The CDR3 region has the DNA TGTGCCAGCAGCTCGAGCTCACTAGCGGAAGAGACCCAGTACTTC.

This clonotype was seen at least ten times. This chain joins TRBV5-1 and TRBJ2-1; D gene uncertain. CDR3 length: 14 residues. Germline assignment: CDR1 SGHRS and CDR2 YFSETQ. The germline V and J ends were trimmed by 0 bases and 4 bases, with 8 bases remaining between them. The CDR3 coding sequence is TGCGCCAGCAGCTTGGTAGGCCGATACAATGAGCAGTTCTTC. It encodes CASSLVGRYNEQFF.

This clonotype was recorded at least ten times. The chain uses TRBV18 and TRBJ2-4, with TRBD1 as a possible D gene (6 bases). The CDR3 consists of 16 residues. Per the germline V gene, CDR1 is KGHSH and CDR2 is LQKENI. V lost 0 bases, J lost 0 bases, and 9 bases lay in between. The CDR3 protein is CASSPPTGLAKNIQYF. The DNA of the CDR3 is TGTGCCAGCTCACCACCGACAGGACTAGCCAAAAACATTCAGTACTTC.

This clonotype was found many times. The CDR3 loop reads CSVDLGYGYTF. The DNA for the CDR3 is TGCAGCGTTGATTTGGGATATGGCTACACCTTC. The chain uses TRBV29-1 and TRBJ1-2; D ambiguous. CDR3 size: 11 residues. V was cut by 3 bases and J by 5 bases, with 7 bases left in between. Germline V gene data show CDR1 as SQVTM and CDR2 as ANQGSEA.

V is TRBV29-1 and J is TRBJ1-1; a weak D match, TRBD1 (5 bases). This CDR3 is built from 14 residues. Per germline, CDR1 SQVTM and CDR2 ANQGSEA. The V end was cut by 5 bases, the J end by 0 bases, with 13 bases between. In nucleotides, the CDR3 is TGCAGCGTTTCCAGGGCCTTAATGAACACTGAAGCTTTCTTT. This encodes CSVSRALMNTEAFF.